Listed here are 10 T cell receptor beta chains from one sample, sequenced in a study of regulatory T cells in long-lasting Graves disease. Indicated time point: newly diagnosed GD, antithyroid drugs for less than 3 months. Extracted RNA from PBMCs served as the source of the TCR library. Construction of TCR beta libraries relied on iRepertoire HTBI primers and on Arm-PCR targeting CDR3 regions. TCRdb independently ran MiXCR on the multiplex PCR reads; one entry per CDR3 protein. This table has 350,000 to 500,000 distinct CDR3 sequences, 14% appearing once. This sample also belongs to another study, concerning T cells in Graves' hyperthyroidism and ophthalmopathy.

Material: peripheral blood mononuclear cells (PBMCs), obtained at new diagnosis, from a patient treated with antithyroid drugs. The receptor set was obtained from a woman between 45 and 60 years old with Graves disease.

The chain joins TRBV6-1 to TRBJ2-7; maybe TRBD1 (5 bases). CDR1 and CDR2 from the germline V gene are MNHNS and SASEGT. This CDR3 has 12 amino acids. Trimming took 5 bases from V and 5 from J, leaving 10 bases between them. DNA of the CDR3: TGTGCCAGCAGTACCCCAGGGAACGAGCAGTACTTC. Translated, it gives CASSTPGNEQYF.

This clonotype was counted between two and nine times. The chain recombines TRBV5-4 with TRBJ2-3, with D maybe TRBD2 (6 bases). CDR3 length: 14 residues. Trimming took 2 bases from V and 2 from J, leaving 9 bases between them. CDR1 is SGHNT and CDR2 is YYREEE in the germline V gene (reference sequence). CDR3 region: CASSFGGNTDTQYF. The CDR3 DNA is TGTGCCAGCAGCTTTGGAGGGAACACAGATACGCAGTATTTT.

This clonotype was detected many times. This chain's CDR3 is CASSPRGIWPSETQYF. CDR3 in DNA: TGTGCCAGCAGCCCCCGAGGGATTTGGCCATCGGAGACCCAGTACTTC. The rearrangement uses TRBV11-2 and TRBJ2-5; perhaps TRBD2 as D (5 bases). The CDR3 is 16 residues long. Trimming took off 5 bases at V and 5 bases at J, with 21 bases between the two ends. Germline V gives CDR1 SGHAT, CDR2 FQNNGV. The full variable domain, in which reference TRBV11-2 and TRBJ2-5 provide the parts outside the CDR3, is EAGVAQSPRYKIIEKRQSVAFWCNPISGHATLYWYQQILGQGPKLLIQFQNNGVVDDSQLPKDRFSAERLKGVDSTLKIQPAKLEDSAVYLCASSPRGIWPSETQYFGPGTRLLVL.

The CDR3 reads CSVEEGYGYTF. CDR3 coding DNA: TGCAGCGTTGAAGAAGGGTATGGCTACACCTTC. The chain employs TRBV29-1 and TRBJ1-2; D gene ambiguous. There are 11 residues in the CDR3. Deletions cut 0 bases from V and 5 bases from J, with 4 bases between. Per germline, CDR1 SQVTM and CDR2 ANQGSEA.

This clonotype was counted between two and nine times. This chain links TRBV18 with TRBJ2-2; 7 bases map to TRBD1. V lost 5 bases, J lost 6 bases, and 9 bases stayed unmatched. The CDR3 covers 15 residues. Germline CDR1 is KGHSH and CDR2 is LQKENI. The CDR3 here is CASSARDRTPGELFF. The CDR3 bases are TGTGCCAGCTCAGCCCGGGACAGAACCCCCGGGGAGCTGTTTTTT. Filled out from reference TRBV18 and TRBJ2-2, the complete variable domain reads NAGVMQNPRHLVRRRGQEARLRCSPMKGHSHVYWYRQLPEEGLKFMVYLQKENIIDESGMPKERFSAEFPKEGPSILRIQQVVRGDSAAYFCASSARDRTPGELFFGEGSRLTVL.

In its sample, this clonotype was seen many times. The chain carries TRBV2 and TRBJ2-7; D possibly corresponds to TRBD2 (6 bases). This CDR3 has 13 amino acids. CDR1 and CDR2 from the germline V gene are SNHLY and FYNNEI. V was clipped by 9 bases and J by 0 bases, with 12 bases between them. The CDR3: CASHRGTSYEQYF. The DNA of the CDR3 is TGTGCCAGTCATCGGGGGACCTCCTACGAGCAGTACTTC.

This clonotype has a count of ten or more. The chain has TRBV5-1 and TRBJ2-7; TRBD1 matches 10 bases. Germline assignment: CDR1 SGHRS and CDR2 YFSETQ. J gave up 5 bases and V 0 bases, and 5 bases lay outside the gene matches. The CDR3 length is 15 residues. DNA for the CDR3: TGCGCCAGCAGCTTGGGAGGGACAGGGGTGAACGAGCAGTACTTC. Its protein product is CASSLGGTGVNEQYF.

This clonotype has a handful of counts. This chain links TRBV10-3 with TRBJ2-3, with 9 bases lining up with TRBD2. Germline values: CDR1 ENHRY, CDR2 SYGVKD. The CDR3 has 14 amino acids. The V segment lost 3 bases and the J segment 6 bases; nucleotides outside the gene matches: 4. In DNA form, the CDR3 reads TGTGCCATCAGTGAACTAGCGGGCCGCGATACGCAGTATTTT. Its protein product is CAISELAGRDTQYF.

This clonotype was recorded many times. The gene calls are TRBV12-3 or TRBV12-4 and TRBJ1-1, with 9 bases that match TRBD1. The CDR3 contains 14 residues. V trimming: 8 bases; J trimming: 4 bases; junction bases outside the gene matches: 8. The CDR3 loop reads CASGQTGGSTEAFF. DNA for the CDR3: TGTGCCAGCGGCCAAACAGGGGGCTCCACTGAAGCTTTCTTT.

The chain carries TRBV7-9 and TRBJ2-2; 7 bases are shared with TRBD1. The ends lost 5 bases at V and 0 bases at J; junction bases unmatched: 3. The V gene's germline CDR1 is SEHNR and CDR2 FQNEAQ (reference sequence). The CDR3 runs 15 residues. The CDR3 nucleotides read TGTGCCAGCAGCCGGACAGGAACGAACACCGGGGAGCTGTTTTTT. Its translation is CASSRTGTNTGELFF.